This T cell receptor (beta chain) is drawn from a study of technical replicates of blood from a few donors. Measured with immunoSEQ multiplex PCR; TCRdb has only the in-frame clones, and not every one. The sample carries over 50,000 clones, approximately 87% recorded once. J gave up 3 bases and V 4 bases, and 12 bases lay outside the gene matches. The CDR3 contains 17 residues. CDR1 and CDR2 (germline): SGHRS, YFSETQ. This TCR was recovered from a human donor in good health. Some clones in this sample may be carry-over from other donors' samples. J is TRBJ2-5 and V is TRBV5-1, with 10 bases that match TRBD2. Source material: PBMCs. Written as DNA, the CDR3 is TGCGCCAGCAGCATCCCTAGCGGGGGCTATCAAGAAGAGACCCAGTACTTC. Its protein product is CASSIPSGGYQEETQYF.